The sequence of this T cell receptor beta chain was determined in a study of T cell responses to AZD1222 COVID-19 vaccine (dated by TCRdb to 2020 to 2022). Notes on the research overall: A total of 230 or so trial participants underwent TCR sequencing, of whom about 200 received two doses of AZD1222 and 26 received two doses of the MenACWY control vaccine. Enrollment into the trials was organized by age into subgroups of 18-55, 56-69 and 70-plus years, and those subgroups contained approximately 150, 30 and 60 TCR-sequenced participants, respectively. Results and caveats for the whole study, not just this receptor: Conclusions about previously exposed vaccinees were limited because only 6 or 7 AZD1222 recipients were SARS-CoV-2 seropositive at baseline. A significant rise in spike-specific TCR breadth and depth was observed after two AZD1222 doses relative to day 0 and relative to MenACWY recipients. Participants were mostly white British and included more females than males, and it was suggested by the authors that clonal diversity may have been underestimated. In the small 56-69-year group, the increase in depth fell short of significance, most likely because of low power. The vaccine-associated CD4 TCRs covered the entire spike protein, and the dominant responses fell in regions 160-218 and 743-854. Epitopes outside the regions mutated in the B.1.351 and B.1.1.7 variants were reportedly recognized by nearly half of the unique spike-specific TCRs. No day 14 peak-response samples were available, so repertoires were characterized only after the peak T cell response.

The CDR3 regions of human TCRbeta chains were analyzed by immunosequencing. In the authors' own workflow: TCRs in the repertoires were matched against a reference library of SARS-CoV-2-specific TCRs that had been generated with the MIRA antigen-specificity platform. Breadth was defined as the fraction of unique TCRs that were SARS-CoV-2-associated. Depth was defined as the fraction of total T cells that were SARS-CoV-2-associated. Using the MIRA data, each spike-specific TCR was assigned both to the spike region to which the TCR was reactive and to a CD4 or CD8 class. Log10-transformed breadth and depth values were compared by one-way ANOVA with Sidak's multiple comparisons tests. TCRdb re-hosts the immuneACCESS table, in-frame sequences only. Its copies lack some clones; in the studies checked, an unresolved V gene accounts for under half of them, and the cause for the rest is not known. V and J calls and clone size are as listed in that table; D and trimming were resolved from the DNA. The sample data list about 100,000 clones, and 87% of these were observed just once. The ten largest account for around 4.7% of the sample.

The germline V gene specifies LGHNA as CDR1 and YNFKEQ as CDR2. The CDR3 goes from the cysteine to the phenylalanine over 13 residues. Of all the DNA, just the CDR3 is kept, 39 bases in frame from base 1. At the junction V is shortened by 3 bases and J by 4 bases, with 8 bases in between. Worth noting for this clone: Its antigen has not been determined. No much larger clone exists at a distance of one base, and base qualities are not known.

The time point tag for this specimen amounts to: about 28 days (+/-7) after the second vaccine dose. AZD1222 recipients with second doses at about 4 weeks or about 12 weeks were pooled, because spike-specific TCR depth and breadth did not differ between schedules. Vaccinee samples came from UK trials COV001 and COV002, including a single-blind randomized controlled phase 2/3 trial of AZD1222 (ChAdOx1 nCoV-19) in healthy adults. Trial participant PBMC samples were collected at day 0 and day 28 after the second dose for TCRbeta chain sequencing. The sequence joins TRBV4-2 to TRBJ2-3; a tentative D call is TRBD2 (5 bases match). This receptor was identified in an adult who received the AZD1222 COVID-19 vaccine. This material consisted of peripheral blood, taken 28 days after the second AZD1222 dose. The nucleotide sequence reads as follows: TGTGCCAGCAGCCACCTAGCCCCAGATACGCAGTATTTT. Its protein reads: CASSHLAPDTQYF.